Listed below are T cell receptor beta chains from one sample, sequenced in a study of T-cell memory formation after mild COVID-19. TCRdb used MiXCR to reprocess the 5' RACE reads, holding one entry per CDR3 protein. The sample yields 200,000 to 250,000 distinct CDR3 sequences, under 30% seen once. Material: PBMCs or a T cell subset sorted from them (not recorded which). Every receptor here comes from an adult woman who had mild COVID-19 (a few samples of this study predate the infection). Cell type and time point are not known. Each CDR3 is given with its conserved first and last residue. A D gene is named only where the DNA matches it firmly. Only part of the rows carry a size: once, few, many, or a class if the clone is expanded.

clone size,V gene,D gene,J gene,CDR3 protein,CDR3 DNA
few,TRBV20-1,TRBD1,TRBJ2-7,CSVRQGSEQYF,TGCAGTGTTCGACAGGGGAGCGAGCAGTACTTC
-,TRBV20-1,TRBD2,TRBJ2-3,CSVPIAGVTDTQYF,TGCAGTGTTCCAATAGCGGGAGTGACAGATACGCAGTATTTT
few,TRBV12-3/TRBV12-4,TRBD1,TRBJ2-3,CASGWTGDRTDTQYF,TGTGCCAGCGGATGGACAGGGGATCGCACAGATACGCAGTATTTT
-,TRBV20-1,TRBD1,TRBJ2-6,CSARVTGYSGANVLTF,TGCAGTGCTAGAGTGACAGGGTATAGTGGGGCCAACGTCCTGACTTTC
few,TRBV12-3/TRBV12-4,-,TRBJ2-1,CASSLGNIASDEQFF,TGTGCCAGCAGTTTAGGTAACATAGCGAGCGATGAGCAGTTCTTC
-,TRBV2,-,TRBJ2-1,CASRRIAANNEQFF,TGTGCCAGCAGGAGGATCGCTGCTAACAATGAGCAGTTCTTC
-,TRBV7-6,-,TRBJ2-3,CASSLPTSGDTQYF,TGTGCCAGCAGCTTACCTACGTCCGGGGATACGCAGTATTTT
-,TRBV7-9,-,TRBJ2-7,CASSPRDRFYEQYF,TGTGCCAGCAGCCCCCGCGACAGGTTCTACGAGCAGTACTTC
-,TRBV7-9,-,TRBJ1-1,CASSLAPVGKNTEAFF,TGTGCCAGCAGCTTAGCCCCCGTAGGGAAGAACACTGAAGCTTTCTTT
-,TRBV29-1,-,TRBJ1-2,CSVATGTYYGYTF,TGCAGCGTCGCAACCGGGACGTACTATGGCTACACCTTC
few,TRBV9,-,TRBJ2-7,CASSVGGAGSSYEQYF,TGTGCCAGCAGCGTAGGGGGTGCGGGCAGCTCCTACGAGCAGTACTTC
-,TRBV20-1,TRBD1,TRBJ2-2,CSARATGGTGELFF,TGCAGTGCTAGAGCGACAGGGGGAACCGGGGAGCTGTTTTTT
many,TRBV12-3/TRBV12-4,TRBD1,TRBJ2-1,CASSLFSGQAYNEQFF,TGTGCCAGCAGTTTATTCTCGGGACAGGCCTACAATGAGCAGTTCTTC
few,TRBV12-3/TRBV12-4,-,TRBJ2-7,CASREQGSYEQYF,TGTGCCAGCAGGGAACAGGGCTCCTACGAGCAGTACTTC
-,TRBV3-1,TRBD1,TRBJ2-1,CASSRGQGSYNEQFF,TGTGCCAGCAGCCGGGGACAGGGGTCCTACAATGAGCAGTTCTTC
-,TRBV7-2,TRBD2,TRBJ2-1,CASSLVSSGTNEQFF,TGTGCCAGCAGCCTAGTGAGTAGCGGGACCAATGAGCAGTTCTTC
few,TRBV30,TRBD2,TRBJ2-5,CAWSGGTSGRGETQYF,TGTGCCTGGAGTGGGGGGACTAGCGGGAGAGGAGAGACCCAGTACTTC
-,TRBV7-9,-,TRBJ1-2,CASSIVWGRESYGYTF,TGTGCCAGCAGTATCGTTTGGGGGCGAGAGTCCTATGGCTACACCTTC
few,TRBV7-9,-,TRBJ2-2,CASSPGGRAWPGELFF,TGTGCCAGCAGCCCTGGTGGCAGGGCTTGGCCCGGGGAGCTGTTTTTT
few,TRBV5-6,TRBD2,TRBJ2-1,CASRGWGGNEQFF,TGTGCCAGCAGGGGGTGGGGGGGCAATGAGCAGTTCTTC
few,TRBV5-1,-,TRBJ2-3,CASREGVPTDTQYF,TGCGCCAGCAGAGAGGGGGTCCCCACAGATACGCAGTATTTT
medium-sized,TRBV5-1,-,TRBJ1-1,CASSFWGTNTEAFF,TGCGCCAGCAGCTTTTGGGGGACTAACACTGAAGCTTTCTTT
few,TRBV6-1,-,TRBJ2-7,CASSEAALNEDEQYF,TGTGCCAGCAGTGAAGCTGCCTTAAACGAGGACGAGCAGTACTTC
-,TRBV6-2/TRBV6-3,TRBD1,TRBJ1-1,CASSSGGWGTEAFF,TGTGCCAGCAGTTCAGGGGGCTGGGGCACTGAAGCTTTCTTT
-,TRBV15,TRBD1,TRBJ2-3,CATTGTVVTDTQYF,TGTGCCACCACAGGGACAGTCGTCACAGATACGCAGTATTTT
few,TRBV20-1,TRBD1,TRBJ2-2,CSARDPRTGATGELFF,TGCAGTGCTAGAGATCCGCGGACAGGGGCCACCGGGGAGCTGTTTTTT
few,TRBV7-9,-,TRBJ2-1,CASSPRWGSSYNEQFF,TGTGCCAGCAGCCCGCGATGGGGCAGCTCCTACAATGAGCAGTTCTTC
-,TRBV19,-,TRBJ2-6,CASKISSGANVLTF,TGTGCCAGTAAGATAAGCTCTGGGGCCAACGTCCTGACTTTC
-,TRBV5-1,TRBD1,TRBJ1-1,CASSIMTGGTEAFF,TGCGCCAGCAGCATAATGACAGGGGGCACTGAAGCTTTCTTT
once,TRBV19,TRBD2,TRBJ2-1,CASTPGTSGRAYNEQFF,TGTGCCAGTACCCCCGGGACTAGCGGGAGGGCCTACAATGAGCAGTTCTTC
-,TRBV27,-,TRBJ1-1,CASSLPQGNTEAFF,TGTGCCAGCAGTTTACCGCAGGGGAACACTGAAGCTTTCTTT
few,TRBV14,-,TRBJ1-2,CASSRTRAAPNGYTF,TGTGCCAGCAGCCGTACGAGGGCAGCTCCGAATGGCTACACCTTC
-,TRBV20-1,-,TRBJ1-2,CSARDWGGLSGGYTF,TGCAGTGCTAGAGACTGGGGGGGGCTTTCGGGTGGCTACACCTTC
few,TRBV3-1,-,TRBJ2-2,CASSRPNGAGELFF,TGTGCCAGCAGCCGTCCCAATGGGGCCGGGGAGCTGTTTTTT
-,TRBV7-8,-,TRBJ1-5,CASSPRQLNQPQHF,TGTGCCAGCAGCCCCAGGCAGTTAAATCAGCCCCAGCATTTT
-,TRBV6-5,-,TRBJ2-2,CASSYVPTRTNTGELFF,TGTGCCAGCAGTTACGTCCCGACACGAACGAACACCGGGGAGCTGTTTTTT
few,TRBV5-8,TRBD2,TRBJ2-1,CASSPGTSGASSYNEQFF,TGTGCCAGCAGCCCCGGGACTAGCGGAGCGAGCTCCTACAATGAGCAGTTCTTC
-,TRBV3-1,TRBD2,TRBJ2-2,CASRRAGANTGELFF,TGTGCCAGCAGAAGGGCGGGGGCGAACACCGGGGAGCTGTTTTTT
-,TRBV20-1,-,TRBJ2-7,CGGEVGSYEQYF,TGCGGAGGGGAAGTCGGTTCCTACGAGCAGTACTTC
-,TRBV15,TRBD1,TRBJ2-7,CATSREAGQGPYEQYF,TGTGCCACCAGCAGAGAGGCGGGACAGGGGCCTTACGAGCAGTACTTC
-,TRBV27,TRBD1,TRBJ2-1,CASSSGGIYNEQFF,TGTGCCAGCAGTTCAGGGGGAATCTACAATGAGCAGTTCTTC
-,TRBV4-3,TRBD1,TRBJ1-5,CASSPTGDSYQPQHF,TGCGCCAGCAGCCCAACAGGGGACAGTTATCAGCCCCAGCATTTT
few,TRBV27,-,TRBJ1-1,CASSPLRNTEAFF,TGTGCCAGCAGCCCTCTCAGGAACACTGAAGCTTTCTTT
-,TRBV5-1,TRBD1,TRBJ2-2,CASSLGQGEVGELFF,TGCGCCAGCAGCTTGGGACAGGGCGAGGTCGGGGAGCTGTTTTTT
-,TRBV3-1,-,TRBJ2-1,CASSQEHEQFF,TGTGCCAGCAGCCAAGAACATGAGCAGTTCTTC
-,TRBV11-1,-,TRBJ2-5,CASSLAPTREETQYF,TGTGCCAGCAGCTTAGCCCCCACTAGAGAGGAGACCCAGTACTTC
few,TRBV5-1,-,TRBJ1-2,CASSLDQGWDGYTF,TGCGCCAGCAGCTTGGATCAGGGTTGGGATGGCTACACCTTC
few,TRBV10-3,-,TRBJ1-1,CAMAGLNTEAFF,TGTGCCATGGCAGGGTTAAACACTGAAGCTTTCTTT
-,TRBV3-1,-,TRBJ1-2,CASSPRDRRDYGYTF,TGTGCCAGCAGCCCTCGGGACCGACGGGACTATGGCTACACCTTC
-,TRBV5-5,-,TRBJ2-7,CASRPGQPAFGQYF,TGTGCCAGCAGACCGGGACAACCAGCTTTCGGGCAGTACTTC
-,TRBV20-1,-,TRBJ1-5,CSASEGGDPQHF,TGCAGTGCTAGTGAAGGGGGAGATCCCCAGCATTTT
-,TRBV2,TRBD1,TRBJ2-2,CASSEDDRDETGELFF,TGTGCCAGCAGTGAAGATGACAGGGACGAAACCGGGGAGCTGTTTTTT
once,TRBV7-9,TRBD1,TRBJ2-7,CAGSGTGHF,TGTGCCGGGTCCGGGACAGGGCACTTC
once,TRBV19,-,TRBJ2-7,CASSIDRGPVNEQYF,TGTGCCAGTAGTATAGATCGCGGGCCGGTAAACGAGCAGTACTTC
-,TRBV2,TRBD1,TRBJ2-5,CASRNFRDREEETQYF,TGTGCCAGCAGAAATTTCCGGGACAGGGAGGAAGAGACCCAGTACTTC
few,TRBV9,TRBD1,TRBJ2-1,CASSVNPGQGGNEQFF,TGTGCCAGCAGCGTAAATCCGGGACAGGGTGGGAATGAGCAGTTCTTC